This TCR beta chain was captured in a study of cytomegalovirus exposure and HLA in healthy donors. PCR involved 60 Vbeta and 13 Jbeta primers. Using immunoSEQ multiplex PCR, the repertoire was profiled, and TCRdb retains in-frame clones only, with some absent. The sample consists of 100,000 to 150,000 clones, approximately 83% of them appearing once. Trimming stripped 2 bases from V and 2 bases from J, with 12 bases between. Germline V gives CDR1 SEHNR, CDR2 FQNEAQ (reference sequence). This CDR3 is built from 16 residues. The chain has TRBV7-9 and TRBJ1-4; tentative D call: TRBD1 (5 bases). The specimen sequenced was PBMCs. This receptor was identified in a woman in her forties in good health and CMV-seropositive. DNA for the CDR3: TGTGCCAGCAGCTTATTGGGGGGGATGACTAATGAAAAACTGTTTTTT. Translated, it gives CASSLLGGMTNEKLFF.